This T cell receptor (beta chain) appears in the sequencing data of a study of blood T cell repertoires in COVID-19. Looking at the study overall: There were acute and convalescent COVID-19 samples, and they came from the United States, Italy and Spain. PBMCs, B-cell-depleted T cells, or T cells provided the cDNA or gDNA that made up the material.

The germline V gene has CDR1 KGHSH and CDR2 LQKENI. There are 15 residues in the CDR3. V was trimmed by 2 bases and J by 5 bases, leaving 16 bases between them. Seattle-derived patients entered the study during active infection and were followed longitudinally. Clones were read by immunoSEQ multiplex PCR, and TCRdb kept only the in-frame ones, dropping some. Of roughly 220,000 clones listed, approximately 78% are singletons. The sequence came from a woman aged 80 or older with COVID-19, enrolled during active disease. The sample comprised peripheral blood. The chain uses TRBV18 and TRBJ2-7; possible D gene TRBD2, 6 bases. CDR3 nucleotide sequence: TGTGCCAGCTCACCATGGCAGGAGGGAACCCACGAGCAGTACTTC. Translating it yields CASSPWQEGTHEQYF.